This T cell receptor beta chain was captured by sequencing in a study of identical twins. TCRdb reprocessed the 5' RACE reads with MiXCR, giving one entry per CDR3 protein. The table includes 200,000 to 300,000 distinct CDR3 sequences, about 10% detected once. Ten or more counts support this clonotype. Its antigen is still unknown. Study findings and constraints: Those out-of-frame alpha sequences shared by twins showed an excess of low generation probability.

Germline V gives CDR1 MDHEN, CDR2 SYDVKM. The CDR3 spans 13 residues. Trimming cost V 3 bases and J 5 bases, with 10 bases left between them. The chain links TRBV28 to TRBJ2-5; D uncertain. The receptor was derived from a man between 45 and 60 years old in good health. The source material was memory T cells sorted from blood. CDR3 loop: CASSLFRWETQYF. DNA of the CDR3: TGTGCCAGCAGTTTGTTTCGGTGGGAGACCCAGTACTTC.